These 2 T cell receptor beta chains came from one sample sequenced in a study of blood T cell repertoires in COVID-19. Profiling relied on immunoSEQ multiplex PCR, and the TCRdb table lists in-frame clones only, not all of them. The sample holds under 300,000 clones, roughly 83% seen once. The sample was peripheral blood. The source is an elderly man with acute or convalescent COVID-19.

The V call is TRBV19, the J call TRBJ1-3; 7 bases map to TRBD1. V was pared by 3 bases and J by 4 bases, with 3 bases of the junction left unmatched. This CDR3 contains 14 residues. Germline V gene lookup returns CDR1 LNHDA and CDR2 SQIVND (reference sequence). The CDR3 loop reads CASSIDRVGNTIYF. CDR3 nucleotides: TGTGCCAGTAGTATCGACAGGGTCGGAAACACCATATATTTT.

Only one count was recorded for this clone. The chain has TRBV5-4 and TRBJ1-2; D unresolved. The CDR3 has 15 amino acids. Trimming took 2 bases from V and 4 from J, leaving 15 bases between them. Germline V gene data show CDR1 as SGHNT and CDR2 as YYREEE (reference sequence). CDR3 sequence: CASSFEPSRLYGYTF. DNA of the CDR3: TGTGCCAGCAGCTTTGAACCGTCCCGACTCTATGGCTACACCTTC.